The clone carrying this TCR beta chain came up a few times. The assay was immunoSEQ multiplex PCR, and TCRdb's table has in-frame clones only and misses some. Altogether about 680,000 clones are present, 70% to 90% being singletons, with the ten largest covering over 1.3%. These data originate in a study of Ad26.COV2.S vaccination and SARS-CoV-2 variants. CDR1 is MDHEN, CDR2 SYDVKM, per germline. This CDR3 has 14 amino acids. Trimming pared 5 bases from V and 4 bases from J, leaving 11 bases between. The treatment: around 19 received Ad26.COV2.S at low or high dose, single or two shots; five or six received placebo; per-sample allocation not given. Sampling was done on day 63 after the first vaccine or placebo injection.

This clonotype originated in a person between 18 and 65 years old who received the Ad26.COV2.S COVID-19 vaccine or a placebo. The chain combines TRBV28 with TRBJ1-4; D not resolved. Sequences were derived from peripheral blood, sampled in a trial of Ad26.COV2.S vaccine versus placebo. The CDR3 DNA reads as TGTGCCAGCAGTACACAGAGTATTAATGAAAAACTGTTTTTT. Its translation: CASSTQSINEKLFF. The full variable domain, its missing parts supplied by reference TRBV28 and TRBJ1-4, is DVKVTQSSRYLVKRTGEKVFLECVQDMDHENMFWYRQDPGLGLRLIYFSYDVKMKEKGDIPEGYSVSREKKERFSLILESASTNQTSMYLCASSTQSINEKLFFGSGTQLSVL.